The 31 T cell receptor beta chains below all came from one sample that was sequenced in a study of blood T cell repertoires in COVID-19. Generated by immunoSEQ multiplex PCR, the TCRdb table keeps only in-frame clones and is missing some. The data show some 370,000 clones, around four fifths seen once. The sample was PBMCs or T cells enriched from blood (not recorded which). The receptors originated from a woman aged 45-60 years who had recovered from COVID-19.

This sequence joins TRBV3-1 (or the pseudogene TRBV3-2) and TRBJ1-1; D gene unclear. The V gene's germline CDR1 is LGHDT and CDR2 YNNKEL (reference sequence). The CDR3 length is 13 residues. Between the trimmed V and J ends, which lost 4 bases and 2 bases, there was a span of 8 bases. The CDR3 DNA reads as TGTGCCAGCAGCCCACTAAGTAACACTGAAGCTTTCTTT. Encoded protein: CASSPLSNTEAFF.

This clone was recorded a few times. The CDR3 protein is CSAGGGSQGTEAFF. For the CDR3, the DNA is TGCAGCGCAGGGGGGGGGTCCCAGGGGACTGAAGCTTTCTTT. The chain combines TRBV29-1 with TRBJ1-1; 7 bases are a match to TRBD1. The germline CDR1 and CDR2 sequences are SQVTM and ANQGSEA. With 7 bases clipped from V and 5 bases from J, the junction kept 13 bases outside the gene matches. The CDR3 length is 14 residues.

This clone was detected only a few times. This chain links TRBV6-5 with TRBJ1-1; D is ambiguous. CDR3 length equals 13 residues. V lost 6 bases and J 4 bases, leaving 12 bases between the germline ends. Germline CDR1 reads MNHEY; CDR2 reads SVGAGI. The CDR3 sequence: CASRWSGGTEAFF. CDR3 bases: TGTGCCAGCAGATGGTCCGGCGGCACTGAAGCTTTCTTT.

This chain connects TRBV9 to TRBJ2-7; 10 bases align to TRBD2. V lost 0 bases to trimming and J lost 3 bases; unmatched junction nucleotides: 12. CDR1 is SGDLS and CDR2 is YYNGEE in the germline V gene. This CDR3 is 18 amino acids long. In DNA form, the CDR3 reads TGTGCCAGCAGCGTAGGGCTAGCGGGAGAGCAACCGGGCTACGAGCAGTACTTC. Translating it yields CASSVGLAGEQPGYEQYF. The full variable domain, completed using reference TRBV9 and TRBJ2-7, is DSGVTQTPKHLITATGQRVTLRCSPRSGDLSVYWYQQSLDQGLQFLIQYYNGEERAKGNILERFSAQQFPDLHSELNLSSLELGDSALYFCASSVGLAGEQPGYEQYFGPGTRLTVT.

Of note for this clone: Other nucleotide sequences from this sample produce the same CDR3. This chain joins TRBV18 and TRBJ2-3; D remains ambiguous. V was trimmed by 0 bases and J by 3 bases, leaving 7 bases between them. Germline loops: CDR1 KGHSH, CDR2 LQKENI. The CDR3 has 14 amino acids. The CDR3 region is CASSPPGTTDTQYF. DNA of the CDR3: TGTGCCAGCTCACCACCGGGCACAACAGATACGCAGTATTTT.

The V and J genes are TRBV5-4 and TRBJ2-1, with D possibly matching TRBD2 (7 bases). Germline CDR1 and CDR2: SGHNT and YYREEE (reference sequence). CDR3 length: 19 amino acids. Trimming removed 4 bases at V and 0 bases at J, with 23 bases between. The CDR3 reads CASSPERGSAGSSYNEQFF. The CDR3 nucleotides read TGTGCCAGCAGCCCAGAGAGGGGGTCAGCGGGAAGCTCCTACAATGAGCAGTTCTTC.

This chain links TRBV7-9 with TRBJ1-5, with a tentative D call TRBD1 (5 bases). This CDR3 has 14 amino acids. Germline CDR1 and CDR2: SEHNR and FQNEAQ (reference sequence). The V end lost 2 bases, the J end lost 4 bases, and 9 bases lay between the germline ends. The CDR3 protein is CASSLQGINQPQHF. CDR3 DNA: TGTGCCAGCAGCTTACAGGGAATAAATCAGCCCCAGCATTTT.

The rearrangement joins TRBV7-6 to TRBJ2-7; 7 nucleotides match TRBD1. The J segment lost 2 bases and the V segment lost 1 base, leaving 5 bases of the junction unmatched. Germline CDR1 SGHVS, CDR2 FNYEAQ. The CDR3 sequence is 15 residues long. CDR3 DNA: TGTGCCAGCAGCTTAGGGACAGGTCTAACCTACGAGCAGTACTTC. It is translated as CASSLGTGLTYEQYF.

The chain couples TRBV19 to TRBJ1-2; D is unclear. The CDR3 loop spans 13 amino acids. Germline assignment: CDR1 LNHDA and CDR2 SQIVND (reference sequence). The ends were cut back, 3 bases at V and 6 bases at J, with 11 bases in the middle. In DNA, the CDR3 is TGTGCCAGTAGTATGTACACGGGGAATGGCTACACCTTC. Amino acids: CASSMYTGNGYTF.

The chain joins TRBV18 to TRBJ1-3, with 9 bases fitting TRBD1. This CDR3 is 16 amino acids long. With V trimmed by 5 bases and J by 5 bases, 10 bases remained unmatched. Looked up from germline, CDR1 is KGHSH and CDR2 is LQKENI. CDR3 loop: CASSNLPGQGRNTIYF. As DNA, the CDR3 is TGTGCCAGCTCAAACCTTCCGGGACAGGGAAGAAACACCATATATTTT.

CDR3 coding DNA: TGTGCCACCAGTGATCGGGGACAGGGAGATACGCAGTATTTT. It is translated as CATSDRGQGDTQYF. The V call is TRBV24-1, the J call TRBJ2-3; TRBD1 matches 9 bases. The junction had 2 bases not matched to a gene; V was cut back by 3 bases and J by 5 bases. This CDR3 comprises 14 residues. Germline V CDR1 and CDR2: KGHDR, SFDVKD.

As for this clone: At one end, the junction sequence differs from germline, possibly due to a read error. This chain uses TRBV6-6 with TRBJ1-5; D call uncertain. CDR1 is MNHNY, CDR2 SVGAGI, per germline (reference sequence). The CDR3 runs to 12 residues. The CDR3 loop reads CASTAPEQPQHF. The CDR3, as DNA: TGTGCCAGCACCGCCCCAGAACAGCCCCAGCACTTT.

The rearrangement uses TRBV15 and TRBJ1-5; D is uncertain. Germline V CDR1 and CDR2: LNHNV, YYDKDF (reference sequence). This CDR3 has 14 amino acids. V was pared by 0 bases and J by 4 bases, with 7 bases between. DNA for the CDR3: TGTGCCACCAGCAGAGACAGAATAAATCAGCCCCAGCATTTT. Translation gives CATSRDRINQPQHF.

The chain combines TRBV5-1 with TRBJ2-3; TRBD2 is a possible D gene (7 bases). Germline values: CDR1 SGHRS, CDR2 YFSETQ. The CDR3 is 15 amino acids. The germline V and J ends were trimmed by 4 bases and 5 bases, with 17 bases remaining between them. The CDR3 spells CASSPRGGAIDTQYF. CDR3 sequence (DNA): TGCGCCAGCAGCCCACGTGGGGGGGCCATAGATACGCAGTATTTT.

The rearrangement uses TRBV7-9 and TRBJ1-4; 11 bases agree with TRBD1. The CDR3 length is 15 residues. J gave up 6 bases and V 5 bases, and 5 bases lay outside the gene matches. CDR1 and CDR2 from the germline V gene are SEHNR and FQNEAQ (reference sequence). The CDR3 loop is CASSPRTGGDEKLFF. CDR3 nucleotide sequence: TGTGCCAGCAGCCCGCGGACAGGGGGCGATGAAAAACTGTTTTTT.

CDR3 DNA: TGCGCCAGCAGCTTGCAGGGGGCGCAAAGTGGCTACACCTTC. Amino acid sequence: CASSLQGAQSGYTF. The V call is TRBV5-1, the J call TRBJ1-2; 8 bases agree with TRBD1. V shed 1 base and J 7 bases; nucleotides not matched to a gene: 6. The CDR3 runs 14 residues. Germline CDR1 and CDR2: SGHRS and YFSETQ. The whole variable domain, remainder taken from reference TRBV5-1 and TRBJ1-2, is KAGVTQTPRYLIKTRGQQVTLSCSPISGHRSVSWYQQTPGQGLQFLFEYFSETQRNKGNFPGRFSGRQFSNSRSEMNVSTLELGDSALYLCASSLQGAQSGYTFGSGTRLTVV.

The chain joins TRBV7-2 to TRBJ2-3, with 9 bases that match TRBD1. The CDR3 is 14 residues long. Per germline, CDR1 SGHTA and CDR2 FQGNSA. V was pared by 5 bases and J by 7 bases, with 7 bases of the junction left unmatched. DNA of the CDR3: TGTGCCAGCAGCCTGGGGACAGGGAGGAATACGCAGTATTTT. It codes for CASSLGTGRNTQYF.

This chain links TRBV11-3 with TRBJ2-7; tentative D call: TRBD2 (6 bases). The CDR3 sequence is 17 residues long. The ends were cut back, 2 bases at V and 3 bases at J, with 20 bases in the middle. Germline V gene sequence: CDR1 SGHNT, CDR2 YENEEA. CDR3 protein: CASSLLGGGASLYEQYF. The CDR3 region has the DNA TGTGCCAGCAGCTTATTGGGGGGTGGGGCCAGCCTCTACGAGCAGTACTTC.

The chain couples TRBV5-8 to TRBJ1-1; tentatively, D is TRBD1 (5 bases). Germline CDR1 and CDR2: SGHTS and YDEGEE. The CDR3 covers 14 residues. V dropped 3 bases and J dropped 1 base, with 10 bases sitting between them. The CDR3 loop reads CASSSARGNTEAFF. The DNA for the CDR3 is TGTGCCAGCAGCTCCGCTAGGGGGAACACTGAAGCTTTCTTT.

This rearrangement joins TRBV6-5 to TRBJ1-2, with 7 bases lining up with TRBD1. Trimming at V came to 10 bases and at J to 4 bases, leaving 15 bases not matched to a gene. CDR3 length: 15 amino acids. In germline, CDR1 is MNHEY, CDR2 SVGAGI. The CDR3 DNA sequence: TGTGCCACTCGATTAGCCGGGACAGCGATCTATGGCTACACCTTC. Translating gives CATRLAGTAIYGYTF.

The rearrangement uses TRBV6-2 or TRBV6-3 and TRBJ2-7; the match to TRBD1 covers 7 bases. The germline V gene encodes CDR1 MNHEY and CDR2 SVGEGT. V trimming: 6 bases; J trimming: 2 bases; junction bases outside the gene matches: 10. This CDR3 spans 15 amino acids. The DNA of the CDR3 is TGTGCCAGCAGCCCTCCCGACAGGGCAACCTACGAGCAGTACTTC. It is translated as CASSPPDRATYEQYF.

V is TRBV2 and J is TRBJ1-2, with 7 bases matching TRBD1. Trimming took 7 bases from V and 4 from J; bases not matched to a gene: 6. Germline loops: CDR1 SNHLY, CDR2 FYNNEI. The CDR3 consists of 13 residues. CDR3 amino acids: CASKRGQFYGYTF. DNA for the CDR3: TGTGCCAGCAAAAGGGGACAGTTCTATGGCTACACCTTC.

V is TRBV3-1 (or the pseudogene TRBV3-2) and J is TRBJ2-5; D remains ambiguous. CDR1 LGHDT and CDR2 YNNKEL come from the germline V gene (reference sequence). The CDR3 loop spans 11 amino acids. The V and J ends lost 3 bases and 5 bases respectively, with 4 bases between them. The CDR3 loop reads CASSQYETQYF. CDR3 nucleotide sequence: TGTGCCAGCAGCCAGTATGAGACCCAGTACTTC.

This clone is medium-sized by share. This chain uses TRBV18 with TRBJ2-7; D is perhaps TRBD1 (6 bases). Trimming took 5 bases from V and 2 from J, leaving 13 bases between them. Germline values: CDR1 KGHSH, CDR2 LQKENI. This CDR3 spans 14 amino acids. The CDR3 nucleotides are TGTGCCAGCTCATCAGGGGTTGGTCCCTACGAGCAGTACTTC. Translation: CASSSGVGPYEQYF.

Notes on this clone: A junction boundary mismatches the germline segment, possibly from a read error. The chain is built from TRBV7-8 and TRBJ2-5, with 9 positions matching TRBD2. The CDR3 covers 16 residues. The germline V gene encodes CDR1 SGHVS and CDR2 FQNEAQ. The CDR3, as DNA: TGTGCCAGCAACTTAGATAGCGGGGGCTACCAAGAGACCCAGTACTTC. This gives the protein CASNLDSGGYQETQYF.

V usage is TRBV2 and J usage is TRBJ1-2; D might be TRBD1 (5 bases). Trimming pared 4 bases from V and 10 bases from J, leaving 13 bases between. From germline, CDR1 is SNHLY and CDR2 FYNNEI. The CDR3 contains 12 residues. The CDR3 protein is CASSGQRWDYTF. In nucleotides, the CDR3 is TGTGCCAGCAGTGGACAGAGGTGGGACTACACCTTC. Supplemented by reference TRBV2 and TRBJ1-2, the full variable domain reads EPEVTQTPSHQVTQMGQEVILRCVPISNHLYFYWYRQILGQKVEFLVSFYNNEISEKSEIFDDQFSVERPDGSNFTLKIRSTKLEDSAMYFCASSGQRWDYTFGSGTRLTVV.

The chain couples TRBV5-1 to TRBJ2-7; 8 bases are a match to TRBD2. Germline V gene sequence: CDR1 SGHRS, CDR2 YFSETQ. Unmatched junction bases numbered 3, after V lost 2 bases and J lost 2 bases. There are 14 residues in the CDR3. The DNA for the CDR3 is TGCGCCAGCAGCTTTACTAGCGGCACCTACGAGCAGTACTTC. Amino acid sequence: CASSFTSGTYEQYF.

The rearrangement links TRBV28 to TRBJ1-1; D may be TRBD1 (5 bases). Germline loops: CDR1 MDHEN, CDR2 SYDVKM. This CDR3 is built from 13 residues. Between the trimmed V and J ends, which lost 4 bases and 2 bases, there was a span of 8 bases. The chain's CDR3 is CASSSTGNTEAFF. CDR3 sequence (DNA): TGTGCCAGCAGTTCAACAGGAAACACTGAAGCTTTCTTT.

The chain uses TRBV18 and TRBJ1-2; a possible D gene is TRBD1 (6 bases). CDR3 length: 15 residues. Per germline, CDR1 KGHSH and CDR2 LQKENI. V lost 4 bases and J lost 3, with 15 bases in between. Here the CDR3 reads CASSRGGPNDYGYTF. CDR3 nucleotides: TGTGCCAGCTCACGCGGGGGGCCCAACGACTATGGCTACACCTTC.

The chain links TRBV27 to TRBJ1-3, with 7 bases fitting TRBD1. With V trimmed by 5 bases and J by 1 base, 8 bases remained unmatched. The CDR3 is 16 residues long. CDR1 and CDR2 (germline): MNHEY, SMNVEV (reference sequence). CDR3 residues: CASSRDSIASGNTIYF. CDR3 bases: TGTGCCAGCAGTCGGGACAGCATCGCTTCTGGAAACACCATATATTTT.

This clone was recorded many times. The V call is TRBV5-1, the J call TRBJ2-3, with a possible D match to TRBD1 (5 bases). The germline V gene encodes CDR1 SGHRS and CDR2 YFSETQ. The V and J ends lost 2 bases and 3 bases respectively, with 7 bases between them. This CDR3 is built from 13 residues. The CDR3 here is CASSFQGTDTQYF. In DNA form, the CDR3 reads TGCGCCAGCAGCTTCCAGGGAACAGATACGCAGTATTTT. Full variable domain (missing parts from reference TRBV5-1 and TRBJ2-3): KAGVTQTPRYLIKTRGQQVTLSCSPISGHRSVSWYQQTPGQGLQFLFEYFSETQRNKGNFPGRFSGRQFSNSRSEMNVSTLELGDSALYLCASSFQGTDTQYFGPGTRLTVL.